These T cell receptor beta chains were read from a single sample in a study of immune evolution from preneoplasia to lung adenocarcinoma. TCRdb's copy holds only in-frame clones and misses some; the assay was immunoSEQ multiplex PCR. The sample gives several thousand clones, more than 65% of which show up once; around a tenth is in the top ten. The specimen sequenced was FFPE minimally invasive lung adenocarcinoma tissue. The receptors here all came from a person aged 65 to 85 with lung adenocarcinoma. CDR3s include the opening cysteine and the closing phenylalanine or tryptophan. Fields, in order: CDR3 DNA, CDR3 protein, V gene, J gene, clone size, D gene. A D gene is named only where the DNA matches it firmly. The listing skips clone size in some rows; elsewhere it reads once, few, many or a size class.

CDR3nt: TGTGCCAGCAGCTCCCCCGTCCGGGCAGGGAGCAAGTACGAACAGTACTTC
CDR3aa: CASSSPVRAGSKYEQYF
v_gene: TRBV7-9
j_gene: TRBJ2-7
abundance: .
d_gene: .

CDR3nt: TGTGCCAGCAGCTGGACGGGAGGATCCTACAATGAGCAGTTCTTC
CDR3aa: CASSWTGGSYNEQFF
v_gene: TRBV7-2
j_gene: TRBJ2-1
abundance: .
d_gene: TRBD2

CDR3nt: TGCGCCAGCAGTGAGTCCGGGGGGCCAGAGACCCAGTACTTC
CDR3aa: CASSESGGPETQYF
v_gene: TRBV10-1
j_gene: TRBJ2-5
abundance: .
d_gene: .

CDR3nt: TGTGCCAGCAGCTTTGGGACACAGAATGAAAAACTGTTTTTT
CDR3aa: CASSFGTQNEKLFF
v_gene: TRBV5-4
j_gene: TRBJ1-4
abundance: .
d_gene: .

CDR3nt: TGCGCCAGCAGCTTGCCCACTAGCGGGGGGAGCACAGATACGCAGTATTTT
CDR3aa: CASSLPTSGGSTDTQYF
v_gene: TRBV5-1
j_gene: TRBJ2-3
abundance: .
d_gene: TRBD2

CDR3nt: TGTGCCTGGAGTCCACGGACAGCAGGGGCTCGAGAAAAACTGTTTTTT
CDR3aa: CAWSPRTAGAREKLFF
v_gene: TRBV30
j_gene: TRBJ1-4
abundance: .
d_gene: .

CDR3nt: TGCGCCAGCAGCCATGCAGAACAGGGTTACGAGCAGTACTTC
CDR3aa: CASSHAEQGYEQYF
v_gene: TRBV4-1
j_gene: TRBJ2-7
abundance: .
d_gene: .

CDR3nt: TGTGCCAGTAAGAGGAGGCAATCGGAGGCTGAAGCTTTCTTT
CDR3aa: CASKRRQSEAEAFF
v_gene: TRBV19
j_gene: TRBJ1-1
abundance: few
d_gene: .

CDR3nt: TGCGCCAGCAGTCAAAAGCCCCCTGGGAGGAGCGGGACTAGCACAGATACGCAGTATTTT
CDR3aa: CASSQKPPGRSGTSTDTQYF
v_gene: TRBV23-1
j_gene: TRBJ2-3
abundance: .
d_gene: TRBD2

CDR3nt: TGTGCCAGCAGACTAGACCTTTTGGGTGGCTACACCTTC
CDR3aa: CASRLDLLGGYTF
v_gene: TRBV25-1
j_gene: TRBJ1-2
abundance: once
d_gene: .

CDR3nt: TGTGCCAGCAGCTCGACGGACCGCTCCTACGAGCAGTACTTC
CDR3aa: CASSSTDRSYEQYF
v_gene: TRBV7-9
j_gene: TRBJ2-7
abundance: few
d_gene: .

CDR3nt: TGTGCCAGCAGCCTCGCGACAGGGGGCGGCAATGAGCAGTTCTTC
CDR3aa: CASSLATGGGNEQFF
v_gene: TRBV16
j_gene: TRBJ2-1
abundance: .
d_gene: TRBD1

CDR3nt: TGTGCCAGCAGCTTAGCGCCCAGGTCCGGGTGGACTGAAGCTTTCTTT
CDR3aa: CASSLAPRSGWTEAFF
v_gene: TRBV7-8
j_gene: TRBJ1-1
abundance: .
d_gene: .

CDR3nt: TGTGCCAGCAGTGACTCACTAGCGGGAGACAATGAGCAGTTCTTC
CDR3aa: CASSDSLAGDNEQFF
v_gene: TRBV6-4
j_gene: TRBJ2-1
abundance: .
d_gene: TRBD2

CDR3nt: TGCGCCAGCAGCTTGGGGGGGGAGAATGAAAAACTGTTTTTT
CDR3aa: CASSLGGENEKLFF
v_gene: TRBV5-1
j_gene: TRBJ1-4
abundance: .
d_gene: .

CDR3nt: TGTGCCAGCAGCCTGGCCGGGGGCATAGGCACTGAAGCTTTCTTT
CDR3aa: CASSLAGGIGTEAFF
v_gene: TRBV11-3
j_gene: TRBJ1-1
abundance: .
d_gene: .

CDR3nt: TGTGCCAGCTCACCTGTACCAGCGGGAGAGACCCAGTACTTC
CDR3aa: CASSPVPAGETQYF
v_gene: TRBV18
j_gene: TRBJ2-5
abundance: once
d_gene: .

CDR3nt: TGTGCCAGCAGCCCCGGACAGATCCTCTCTGGAAACACCATATATTTT
CDR3aa: CASSPGQILSGNTIYF
v_gene: TRBV5-5
j_gene: TRBJ1-3
abundance: .
d_gene: .

CDR3nt: TGTGCCAGTAAGGCTCCAGGGGACGACGAGCAGTACTTC
CDR3aa: CASKAPGDDEQYF
v_gene: TRBV6-1
j_gene: TRBJ2-7
abundance: .
d_gene: .

CDR3nt: TGTGCCAGCAGCCCCCTCGGGGCAGGGACGGGGGAGCAGTACTTC
CDR3aa: CASSPLGAGTGEQYF
v_gene: TRBV9
j_gene: TRBJ2-7
abundance: .
d_gene: .

CDR3nt: TGTGCCAGCAGTTTGAATGAGCTAGGCCTTTACAATGAGCAGTTCTTC
CDR3aa: CASSLNELGLYNEQFF
v_gene: TRBV13
j_gene: TRBJ2-1
abundance: .
d_gene: .

CDR3nt: TGTGCCAGCAGCGTACAGGGCCCAGATACGCAGTATTTT
CDR3aa: CASSVQGPDTQYF
v_gene: TRBV7-2
j_gene: TRBJ2-3
abundance: .
d_gene: .

CDR3nt: TGTGCCAGCAGCCCCAGGTTGGGACAGGTGGCCTACAATGAGCAGTTCTTC
CDR3aa: CASSPRLGQVAYNEQFF
v_gene: TRBV11-3
j_gene: TRBJ2-1
abundance: .
d_gene: TRBD1

CDR3nt: TGTGCCAGTAGTGACAGACAGGGGTTCTCCTACGAGCAGTACTTC
CDR3aa: CASSDRQGFSYEQYF
v_gene: TRBV19
j_gene: TRBJ2-7
abundance: .
d_gene: TRBD1

CDR3nt: TGTGCCTGGAGTTCCAAGCAATTGGTCAATGAGCAGTTCTTC
CDR3aa: CAWSSKQLVNEQFF
v_gene: TRBV30
j_gene: TRBJ2-1
abundance: .
d_gene: .

CDR3nt: TGTGCCAGCAGTCTAACACAGGGTAGTGAAAAACTGTTTTTT
CDR3aa: CASSLTQGSEKLFF
v_gene: TRBV27
j_gene: TRBJ1-4
abundance: .
d_gene: .

CDR3nt: TGTGCCAGCAGTGACTCGGGACAGGGGGGGGATCAGCCCCAGCATTTT
CDR3aa: CASSDSGQGGDQPQHF
v_gene: TRBV6-4
j_gene: TRBJ1-5
abundance: .
d_gene: TRBD1

CDR3nt: TGTGCCATCAGTGAGTCGTATGTGGATACGCAGTATTTT
CDR3aa: CAISESYVDTQYF
v_gene: TRBV10-3
j_gene: TRBJ2-3
abundance: .
d_gene: .

CDR3nt: TGTGCCAGCAGCTTGGTGACAGGGGGGAGCGACACTGAAGCTTTCTTT
CDR3aa: CASSLVTGGSDTEAFF
v_gene: TRBV5-6
j_gene: TRBJ1-1
abundance: .
d_gene: TRBD1

CDR3nt: TGTGCCAGCAGTGAATCGAGCTCTGGGGCCAACGTCCTGACTTTC
CDR3aa: CASSESSSGANVLTF
v_gene: TRBV6-1
j_gene: TRBJ2-6
abundance: .
d_gene: .

CDR3nt: TGTGCCAGCAGTTTTTGGGCGGGCACTGAAGCTTTCTTT
CDR3aa: CASSFWAGTEAFF
v_gene: TRBV28
j_gene: TRBJ1-1
abundance: .
d_gene: .

CDR3nt: TGTGCCAGCAGTCGGGACAGGGGGAAGGTATACGAGCAGTACTTC
CDR3aa: CASSRDRGKVYEQYF
v_gene: TRBV28
j_gene: TRBJ2-7
abundance: once
d_gene: TRBD1

CDR3nt: TGTGCCAGCAGCTTAATAGCTGGTCTCGGTTACGAGCAGTACTTC
CDR3aa: CASSLIAGLGYEQYF
v_gene: TRBV7-3
j_gene: TRBJ2-7
abundance: .
d_gene: .

CDR3nt: TGCGCCAGCAGCGTGGGACAGGGGAACACTGAAGCTTTCTTT
CDR3aa: CASSVGQGNTEAFF
v_gene: TRBV5-1
j_gene: TRBJ1-1
abundance: .
d_gene: TRBD1

CDR3nt: TGTGCCAGCAGTCCGAGGGGAACTGAAGCTTTCTTT
CDR3aa: CASSPRGTEAFF
v_gene: TRBV7-9
j_gene: TRBJ1-1
abundance: once
d_gene: .

CDR3nt: TGTGCCAGCAGCTTAGAATCGGGAGTCCTCGTTGAGCAGTTCTTC
CDR3aa: CASSLESGVLVEQFF
v_gene: TRBV11-3
j_gene: TRBJ2-1
abundance: .
d_gene: .